This TCR beta chain was retrieved from a study of T-cell reconstitution after alpha-beta-depleted transplantation in children. Regarding the study as a whole: The main origin of T-cell counts and diversity one year after transplant was newly produced T cells. Some patients' high day-60 TCRbeta diversity was attributed to recipient cells surviving conditioning. Expanded graft clones, several hundred of them, were reportedly the source of alpha-beta T cells about two months after transplant.

The authors prepared the TCRbeta library with unique molecular identifiers. TCRdb ran MiXCR on the PCR reads and lists one entry per CDR3 protein. The sample has under 300,000 distinct CDR3 sequences, roughly 10% seen once. This CDR3 is built from 16 residues. Trimming cost V 0 bases and J 6 bases, with 14 bases left between them. The germline V gene encodes CDR1 LGHNA and CDR2 YNFKEQ. This clonotype was seen many times. Its antigen is not identified. The rearrangement links TRBV4-2 to TRBJ2-2; D gene uncertain. This clonotype was obtained from a male patient aged 2-9 years who had a stem cell transplant for chronic granulomatous disease, so the T cells may come from the graft donor. The sequences come from peripheral blood, collected 180 days after TCRalphabeta/CD19-depleted stem cell transplant. The CDR3 protein is CASSQDQGSGAGELFF. CDR3 coding DNA: TGTGCCAGCAGCCAAGATCAAGGTAGTGGGGCCGGGGAGCTGTTTTTT.